One sample yielded the 13 T cell receptor beta chains listed below, sequenced in a study of blood T cell repertoires in COVID-19. The repertoire was sequenced with immunoSEQ multiplex PCR; TCRdb's copy has only in-frame clones and lacks some. The sample shows 350,000 to 450,000 clones, around 87% of them seen only once. Specimen: peripheral blood. Receptor source: a human donor in a cohort sampled during active COVID-19.

The rearrangement links TRBV11-2 to TRBJ2-1; D is unresolved. The V gene lost 3 bases and the J gene lost 7 bases, with 7 bases spanning the gap. The germline CDR1 and CDR2 sequences are SGHAT and FQNNGV. CDR3 length equals 12 residues. CDR3: CASSFVENEQFF. The CDR3 DNA reads TGTGCCAGCAGCTTTGTAGAGAATGAGCAGTTCTTC.

V is TRBV18 and J is TRBJ2-6; D is perhaps TRBD1 (6 bases). CDR1 and CDR2 (germline): KGHSH, LQKENI. This CDR3 has 16 amino acids. The V and J ends lost 3 bases and 2 bases respectively, with 11 bases between them. The CDR3 reads CASSPRTATGANVLTF. The CDR3 coding sequence is TGTGCCAGCTCACCCCGGACAGCTACTGGGGCCAACGTCCTGACTTTC.

The V gene is TRBV7-2, the J gene TRBJ2-1; 9 bases are shared with TRBD2. CDR3 length: 18 amino acids. With 1 base clipped from V and 4 bases from J, the junction kept 11 bases outside the gene matches. Per germline, CDR1 SGHTA and CDR2 FQGNSA. The CDR3: CASSLDRAGSGGYNEQFF. The CDR3 DNA is TGTGCCAGCAGCTTAGATCGGGCAGGCAGCGGGGGGTACAATGAGCAGTTCTTC.

This rearrangement joins TRBV19 to TRBJ1-2; 9 bases align to TRBD1. Germline CDR1 and CDR2: LNHDA and SQIVND (reference sequence). The CDR3 consists of 15 residues. Trimming at V came to 10 bases and at J to 5 bases, leaving 14 bases not matched to a gene. CDR3 in amino acids: CATRNPGTGRYGYTF. The CDR3 DNA reads as TGTGCCACCCGAAATCCCGGGACAGGGCGTTATGGCTACACCTTC.

J is TRBJ2-7 and V is TRBV19; TRBD2 agrees at 8 bases. V shed 4 bases and J 3 bases; nucleotides not matched to a gene: 8. The CDR3 is made up of 15 amino acids. CDR1 is LNHDA and CDR2 is SQIVND in the germline V gene (reference sequence). Here the CDR3 reads CASSTSGAGVYEQYF. The DNA for the CDR3 is TGTGCCAGTAGTACCAGCGGAGCGGGAGTCTACGAGCAGTACTTC.

CDR3 residues: CASSFKFKSTEAFF. The CDR3 region has the DNA TGCGCCAGCAGCTTTAAATTCAAGAGCACTGAAGCTTTCTTT. The chain carries TRBV5-1 and TRBJ1-1; D unresolved. The CDR3 is 14 residues long. Trimming pared 2 bases from V and 4 bases from J, leaving 12 bases between. Germline lookup yields CDR1 SGHRS and CDR2 YFSETQ.

This rearrangement joins TRBV6-1 to TRBJ1-3; 7 nucleotides line up with TRBD1. The CDR3 contains 19 residues. CDR1 and CDR2 (germline): MNHNS, SASEGT. The J segment lost 2 bases and the V segment lost 4 bases, leaving 17 bases of the junction unmatched. The CDR3, as DNA: TGTGCCAGCAGTGCGTTTACAGGGGCAAATTGGTACCCTGGAAACACCATATATTTT. Translation gives CASSAFTGANWYPGNTIYF.

The chain joins TRBV2 to TRBJ1-1, with 8 bases aligning to TRBD1. With 8 bases clipped from V and 3 bases from J, the junction kept 5 bases outside the gene matches. From germline, CDR1 is SNHLY and CDR2 FYNNEI. The CDR3 is made up of 13 amino acids. In DNA form, the CDR3 reads TGTGCCAGCGGAGAGACAGGGGACACTGAAGCTTTCTTT. It specifies CASGETGDTEAFF.

The chain couples TRBV10-3 to TRBJ2-1; the D is unclear. The length of the CDR3 is 12 residues. Looked up from germline, CDR1 is ENHRY and CDR2 is SYGVKD. The ends were cut back, 0 bases at V and 8 bases at J, with 5 bases in the middle. Written as DNA, the CDR3 is TGTGCCATCAGTGAGTCCGAGGATGAGCAGTTCTTC. Protein sequence: CAISESEDEQFF.

This clone was observed a single time. The rearrangement joins TRBV27 to TRBJ2-1; weak D call: TRBD2 (5 bases). Germline values: CDR1 MNHEY, CDR2 SMNVEV (reference sequence). Trimming cost V 5 bases and J 4 bases, with 12 bases left between them. This CDR3 has 14 amino acids. CDR3 region: CASSPRTRYNEQFF. CDR3 in DNA: TGTGCCAGCAGTCCGCGGACTCGGTACAATGAGCAGTTCTTC.

The rearrangement uses TRBV3-1 (or the pseudogene TRBV3-2) and TRBJ2-1; 12 bases line up with TRBD2. The germline V gene encodes CDR1 LGHDT and CDR2 YNNKEL (reference sequence). Trimming removed 4 bases from V and 0 bases from J; junction bases left unmatched: 7. The CDR3 length is 18 residues. The CDR3: CASSPRLAGVSSYNEQFF. Written as DNA, the CDR3 is TGTGCCAGCAGCCCCAGACTAGCGGGGGTCAGCTCCTACAATGAGCAGTTCTTC.

This chain connects TRBV7-2 to TRBJ2-1; the D gene is possibly TRBD1 (5 bases). There are 16 residues in the CDR3. CDR1 and CDR2 from the germline V gene are SGHTA and FQGNSA. The germline V and J ends were trimmed by 5 bases and 7 bases, with 21 bases remaining between them. CDR3 sequence reads: CASSPWTKDRKNEQFF. DNA for the CDR3: TGTGCCAGCAGCCCTTGGACAAAGGACCGAAAAAATGAGCAGTTCTTC.

The CDR3: CASSQTGTSRYEQFF. DNA for the CDR3: TGTGCCAGCAGTCAAACCGGGACTAGTAGATATGAGCAGTTCTTC. The V and J genes are TRBV28 and TRBJ2-1; 8 bases match TRBD2. This CDR3 comprises 15 residues. J was trimmed by 8 bases and V by 5 bases; bases with no gene match: 11. Germline CDR1 MDHEN, CDR2 SYDVKM.